This T cell receptor beta chain was recorded in a study of Ad26.COV2.S vaccination and SARS-CoV-2 variants. Overall study: COV1001, an Ad26.COV2.S trial, supplied this vaccine-arm donor.

Here immunoSEQ multiplex PCR was the method, and the copy in TCRdb shows in-frame clones only, minus some. This repertoire shows roughly 390,000 clones, less than 90% found once; its top ten account for 3.5%. The treatment is: roughly 18 received Ad26.COV2.S at low or high dose, single or two shots; about 5 received placebo; per-sample allocation not given. The samples date from day 63 after the first vaccine or placebo injection. There are 20 residues in the CDR3. The V gene end was trimmed by 0 bases and the J gene end by 0 bases; junction bases not matched to a gene: 12. Germline loops: CDR1 MGHRA, CDR2 YSYEKL.

This specimen consisted of peripheral blood, obtained in a trial of Ad26.COV2.S vaccine versus placebo. The sequence was obtained from a person aged 18-60 years who received the Ad26.COV2.S COVID-19 vaccine or a placebo. The V call is TRBV4-1, the J call TRBJ2-1; the match to TRBD2 covers 9 bases. The CDR3 protein is CASSQDPAGGALLSYNEQFF. CDR3 bases: TGCGCCAGCAGCCAAGATCCAGCGGGGGGCGCACTCCTCTCCTACAATGAGCAGTTCTTC.